The rows below give T cell receptor beta chains drawn from one sample of a study of lymphopenia after photon versus proton radiotherapy. The assay was immunoSEQ multiplex PCR, and TCRdb's table has in-frame clones only and misses some. The data show tens of thousands of clones, approximately 93% seen once. The sample here was peripheral blood, taken from a patient treated with photon-based radiotherapy. These receptors all come from a woman between 50 and 59 years old with cholangiocarcinoma. CDR3s include the opening cysteine and the closing phenylalanine or tryptophan. Size values are once, few and many counts, or a class for expanded clones, and some rows have none.

abundance | j_gene | v_gene | CDR3aa
. | TRBJ1-1 | TRBV7-2 | CASSLARGGGAFF
. | TRBJ2-1 | TRBV4-1 | CASSQVGGSYNEQFF
once | TRBJ1-3 | TRBV7-2 | CASSHGTSGNTIYF
. | TRBJ1-6 | TRBV7-5 | CARSSGQGCSYNSPLHF
. | TRBJ2-7 | TRBV27 | CASSSLGRTSSYEQYF
. | TRBJ1-1 | TRBV4-3 | CASSQARTANTEAFF
. | TRBJ1-1 | TRBV7-9 | CASRTSTEAFF
. | TRBJ2-1 | TRBV25-1 | CASSAPRRGTYNEQFF
. | TRBJ1-5 | TRBV7-9 | CASSPGPSWPQHF
. | TRBJ1-1 | TRBV28 | CASSPLYRDTEAFF
once | TRBJ1-2 | TRBV10-3 | CAISEFWYGGGDYGYTF
. | TRBJ1-3 | TRBV6-1 | CASSAFNSGNTIYF
. | TRBJ2-7 | TRBV2 | CASSEQSYEQYF
. | TRBJ1-1 | TRBV27 | CASRLFLNTEAFF
. | TRBJ2-3 | TRBV4-3 | CASSQDLGLNTDTQYF
once | TRBJ2-2 | TRBV4-3 | CASSPQPRTALANTGELFF
. | TRBJ1-2 | TRBV9 | CASSATVTNYGYTF
. | TRBJ1-4 | TRBV6-1 | CASSDRGRGEKLFF
. | TRBJ1-2 | TRBV30 | CAWSVLGIRTESLPYGYTF
. | TRBJ2-1 | TRBV7-9 | CASSKPGQVDEQFF
. | TRBJ1-4 | TRBV4-1 | CASSQGGGRGGIVAKLFF
. | TRBJ2-7 | TRBV2 | CASRDPVDTPYEQYF
. | TRBJ2-2 | TRBV18 | CASSRDRVTGELFF
once | TRBJ2-3 | TRBV4-3 | CASSQEGRRGSIDTQYF
. | TRBJ1-2 | TRBV5-1 | CASRGGGRGYTF
. | TRBJ1-1 | TRBV15 | CATSRDQTVRGAFF
once | TRBJ1-2 | TRBV27 | CASATGRYYGYTF
. | TRBJ1-1 | TRBV6-1 | CATALGDRYTEAFF
. | TRBJ2-7 | TRBV6-5 | CASSQDRVLREQYF
. | TRBJ2-1 | TRBV7-2 | CASSLGTGWYNEQFF
. | TRBJ2-2 | TRBV4-3 | CASSQVTGTEHTGELFF
. | TRBJ1-5 | TRBV7-9 | CASSPPGWSNQPQHF
. | TRBJ2-7 | TRBV29-1 | CSVRTGSSYEQYF
. | TRBJ1-4 | TRBV7-7 | CASSLNVEEKLFF
. | TRBJ1-1 | TRBV2 | CASSEALQGPTEAFF
. | TRBJ2-3 | TRBV7-9 | CASSLTPGLGRPTDTQYF
. | TRBJ1-4 | TRBV27 | CASRTLRPLGARGEKLFF
. | TRBJ1-3 | TRBV18 | CASSPPNRSSSGNTIYF
. | TRBJ1-1 | TRBV5-6 | CASSSPTDRGTEAFF
. | TRBJ2-3 | TRBV10-3 | CAISEAGGANTDTQYF
. | TRBJ2-1 | TRBV27 | CASSPHRGAGGPNEQFF
. | TRBJ2-5 | TRBV18 | CASSPRTGQETQYF
. | TRBJ1-3 | TRBV18 | CASSPLAASGNTIYF
. | TRBJ1-1 | TRBV4-1 | CASSAGKMDGTEAFF
. | TRBJ1-2 | TRBV28 | CASSTGQGRDGYTF
. | TRBJ2-7 | TRBV7-2 | CASSSTGSSYEQYF
. | TRBJ1-2 | TRBV5-1 | CASSNREGYGYTF
. | TRBJ1-1 | TRBV7-9 | CAGGVNTEAFF